These 20 T cell receptor beta chains were sequenced from one sample in a study of memory CD4+ T cells and cytomegalovirus serostatus. Single viable CD3+CD4+CD8-CD45RO+ cells were sorted as the memory CD4+ T cells. The data were produced by immunoSEQ multiplex PCR, yet TCRdb's version contains in-frame clones alone and is incomplete. The repertoire holds over 35,000 clones, about 73% seen once, with approximately 1% in the top ten. Sequences were obtained from memory CD4+ T cells from blood. The receptors come from an adult in good health and CMV-seronegative.

The rearrangement links TRBV7-2 to TRBJ1-2; 8 bases map to TRBD1. Germline V gene sequence: CDR1 SGHTA, CDR2 FQGNSA. The length of the CDR3 is 17 residues. V was pared by 4 bases and J by 8 bases, with 18 bases of the junction left unmatched. The CDR3 region is CASSSPGGSGGVYGYTF. CDR3 nucleotide sequence: TGTGCCAGCAGCTCCCCAGGGGGCTCCGGCGGGGTTTACGGCTACACCTTC.

The rearrangement uses TRBV6-1 and TRBJ1-2; TRBD1 agrees at 9 bases. Per the germline V gene, CDR1 is MNHNS and CDR2 is SASEGT. There are 12 residues in the CDR3. Trimming cost V 8 bases and J 7 bases; bases outside gene matches: 5. The CDR3 sequence: CASQTGGSGYTF. The CDR3 DNA sequence: TGTGCCAGCCAGACAGGGGGAAGTGGCTACACCTTC.

The chain recombines TRBV21-1 with TRBJ1-5; the table names TRBD1, a call not compared with the DNA. TRBV21-1 has pseudogene status. This CDR3 is built from 22 residues. CDR3 bases: TGTGCCAGCAGCAAAAGGGAAAGACAGGCCCCACGGCGAAAATATAGCAATCAGCCCCAGCATTTT. This translates into CASSKRERQAPRRKYSNQPQHF.

The genes are TRBV20-1 and TRBJ1-5, with D uncertain. In germline, CDR1 is DFQATT, CDR2 SNEGSKA (reference sequence). The CDR3 has 10 residues. The DNA for the CDR3 is TGCAGCGACCGTGATCAGCCCCAGCATTTT. Its protein is CSDRDQPQHF.

The chain joins TRBV28 to TRBJ2-3; possible D gene TRBD2, 6 bases. Germline CDR1 and CDR2: MDHEN and SYDVKM. The CDR3 consists of 16 residues. The V gene lost 7 bases and the J gene lost 2 bases, with 19 bases spanning the gap. The chain's CDR3 is CASTPGGTRNTDTQYF. CDR3 coding DNA: TGTGCCAGCACACCCGGGGGAACCCGGAACACAGATACGCAGTATTTT.

The rearrangement joins TRBV7-2 to TRBJ2-1; tentative D call: TRBD2 (7 bases). V was pared by 2 bases and J by 6 bases, with 17 bases between. CDR3 length: 16 residues. Germline CDR1 SGHTA, CDR2 FQGNSA. CDR3 in amino acids: CASSLIPGGPGNEQFF. The DNA of the CDR3 is TGTGCCAGCAGCTTAATCCCGGGGGGCCCCGGCAATGAGCAGTTCTTC.

As regards this clone: Other nucleotide sequences in the sample specify the same CDR3. The V gene is TRBV10-2, the J gene TRBJ2-5, with D maybe TRBD2 (7 bases). The ends were cut back, 3 bases at V and 2 bases at J, with 13 bases in the middle. CDR3 size: 15 residues. CDR1 is WSHSY and CDR2 is SAAADI in the germline V gene. Here the CDR3 DNA reads TGCGCCAGCAGTGAAGGGGGAGCGGGGCAAGAGACCCAGTACTTC. This codes for CASSEGGAGQETQYF.

The chain carries TRBV27 and TRBJ2-1; 8 bases map to TRBD1. This CDR3 contains 15 residues. From germline, CDR1 is MNHEY and CDR2 SMNVEV (reference sequence). V lost 6 bases, J lost 1 base, and 5 bases stayed unmatched. In DNA form, the CDR3 reads TGTGCCAGCAGCAGGGACAGGCGGTCCTACAATGAGCAGTTCTTC. This sequence encodes CASSRDRRSYNEQFF.

The count of this clone is one. The chain is built from TRBV4-2 and TRBJ1-3; D is undetermined. The germline CDR1 and CDR2 sequences are LGHNA and YNFKEQ. The CDR3 covers 17 residues. V lost 0 bases and J lost 0, with 12 bases in between. This CDR3 reads CASSQDLRPSSGNTIYF. The CDR3 DNA reads TGTGCCAGCAGCCAAGATCTAAGACCTAGCTCTGGAAACACCATATATTTT.

This chain links TRBV5-1 with TRBJ2-1; D remains unclear. The CDR3 totals 12 residues. Trimming cost V 0 bases and J 3 bases, with 1 base left between them. Germline-derived CDR1 and CDR2 are SGHRS and YFSETQ. The CDR3 is CASSLVYNEQFF. The CDR3 nucleotides are TGCGCCAGCAGCTTGGTCTACAATGAGCAGTTCTTC.

In the case of this clone: Other DNA sequences in the sample encode the same CDR3. V is TRBV5-8 and J is TRBJ1-1; a possible D gene is TRBD1 (5 bases). Germline-derived CDR1 and CDR2 are SGHTS and YDEGEE. The ends were cut back, 0 bases at V and 2 bases at J, with 11 bases in the middle. The length of the CDR3 is 15 residues. DNA for the CDR3: TGTGCCAGCAGCTTGGTTGGGGGACCTAACACTGAAGCTTTCTTT. Residues: CASSLVGGPNTEAFF.

J is TRBJ1-1 and V is TRBV15; D gene unclear. Germline CDR1 and CDR2: LNHNV and YYDKDF (reference sequence). Deletions cut 0 bases from V and 10 bases from J, with 12 bases between. The CDR3 spans 13 residues. The CDR3 here is CATSRDKKVRAFF. The DNA of the CDR3 is TGTGCCACCAGCAGAGATAAGAAAGTCAGAGCTTTCTTT.

In its sample, this clone was seen a few times. The CDR3 sequence: CASQGVDYGYTF. CDR3 bases: TGCGCCAGCCAAGGAGTCGACTATGGCTACACCTTC. This chain uses TRBV4-1 with TRBJ1-2, with D unclear. With 8 bases removed from V and 3 bases from J, the gap between germline ends came to 10 bases. The length of the CDR3 is 12 residues. Germline CDR1 and CDR2: MGHRA and YSYEKL.

The gene calls are TRBV25-1 and TRBJ1-2, with a tentative D call TRBD1 (5 bases). The CDR3 runs 11 residues. Germline V gene lookup returns CDR1 MGHDK and CDR2 SYGVNS. V was pared by 4 bases and J by 7 bases, with 7 bases between. DNA of the CDR3: TGTGCCAGCAGTGGGGGGGTTGGCTACACCTTC. Its translation is CASSGGVGYTF.

This chain uses TRBV27 with TRBJ1-2; D uncertain. Looked up from germline, CDR1 is MNHEY and CDR2 is SMNVEV (reference sequence). There are 13 residues in the CDR3. V was pared by 4 bases and J by 8 bases, with 14 bases between. In DNA, the CDR3 is TGTGCCAGCAGTTCGCCCCCCCAAGGGGGCTACACCTTC. This codes for CASSSPPQGGYTF.

This clone appeared a single time. The chain joins TRBV29-1 to TRBJ2-1; TRBD2 agrees at 7 bases. Germline V gene lookup returns CDR1 SQVTM and CDR2 ANQGSEA. V dropped 3 bases and J dropped 8; count of bases not matched to a gene: 4. CDR3 length equals 12 residues. In DNA form, the CDR3 reads TGCAGCGTTGATCGGGGGGAGGATGAGCAGTTCTTC. Protein product: CSVDRGEDEQFF.

The chain couples TRBV6-5 to TRBJ2-5; D gene ambiguous. This CDR3 is 15 amino acids long. V gave up 0 bases and J gave up 4 bases, with 12 bases separating them. Germline V lookup: CDR1 MNHEY, CDR2 SVGAGI. CDR3 nucleotide sequence: TGTGCCAGCAGTTACTCGCTGGGCCTTAGAGAGACCCAGTACTTC. Amino acids: CASSYSLGLRETQYF.

The chain links TRBV4-3 to TRBJ1-1; perhaps TRBD1 as D (5 bases). V lost 2 bases and J 8 bases, leaving 9 bases between the germline ends. Germline lookup yields CDR1 LGHNA and CDR2 YSLEER. CDR3 length equals 12 residues. The CDR3 DNA reads as TGCGCCAGCAGCCAATACCGGGGGGAAGCTTTCTTT. Translated, it gives CASSQYRGEAFF.

This clone was detected only a few times. V gene TRBV28 combines with J gene TRBJ2-4; D remains unclear. This CDR3 is 15 amino acids long. V was clipped by 5 bases and J by 2 bases, with 13 bases between them. Germline loops: CDR1 MDHEN, CDR2 SYDVKM. For the CDR3, the DNA is TGTGCCAGCAGTCCGCCTAGAAGACCCAAAAACATTCAGTACTTC. Translated: CASSPPRRPKNIQYF.

This clone was observed a few times. This chain joins TRBV29-1 and TRBJ1-1; D unresolved. The length of the CDR3 is 13 residues. Per germline, CDR1 SQVTM and CDR2 ANQGSEA. The ends were cut back, 5 bases at V and 1 base at J, with 11 bases in the middle. This chain's CDR3 is CSVREGWNTEAFF. The CDR3 bases are TGCAGCGTTCGGGAAGGGTGGAACACTGAAGCTTTCTTT. The variable domain in full, completed from reference TRBV29-1 and TRBJ1-1, reads SAVISQKPSRDICQRGTSLTIQCQVDSQVTMMFWYRQQPGQSLTLIATANQGSEATYESGFVIDKFPISRPNLTFSTLTVSNMSPEDSSIYLCSVREGWNTEAFFGQGTRLTVV.